One and the same sample provided the 27 T cell receptor beta chains below, sequenced in a study of cytomegalovirus exposure and HLA in healthy donors (TCRdb year 2017). The receptor library was made with the immunoSEQ multiplex PCR assay. The immuneACCESS repertoire file appears here via TCRdb, limited to in-frame rearrangements. These files lack a portion of the clones; in checked studies, under half of the deficit traces to unresolved V genes, and the cause of the others is not known. The sample table shows about 330,000 clones, and approximately 90% are seen once. Roughly 1.2% of the sample rests with the top ten. The sequencing input was PBMCs. The receptor source for this set is a woman aged 30 to 39 in good health and CMV-seropositive.

This chain uses TRBV5-1 with TRBJ2-1; 9 nucleotides align to TRBD2. Germline values: CDR1 SGHRS, CDR2 YFSETQ. The V gene end was trimmed by 4 bases and the J gene end by 9 bases; junction bases not matched to a gene: 14. The CDR3 loop spans 16 amino acids. CDR3 loop: CASSPEGPSGNGEQFF. In DNA form, the CDR3 reads TGCGCCAGCAGCCCGGAAGGTCCTAGCGGGAACGGTGAGCAGTTCTTC. Looking up the rest from reference TRBV5-1 and TRBJ2-1 gives the full variable domain: KAGVTQTPRYLIKTRGQQVTLSCSPISGHRSVSWYQQTPGQGLQFLFEYFSETQRNKGNFPGRFSGRQFSNSRSEMNVSTLELGDSALYLCASSPEGPSGNGEQFFGPGTRLTVL.

The sample holds one count of this clone. J is TRBJ2-7 and V is TRBV5-4; D unclear. The V and J ends lost 3 bases and 3 bases respectively, with 10 bases between them. Germline CDR1 SGHNT, CDR2 YYREEE (reference sequence). The CDR3 spans 13 residues. The CDR3 here is CASSSPPLYEQYF. CDR3 bases: TGTGCCAGCAGCTCCCCACCCCTCTACGAGCAGTACTTC.

In its sample, this clone was seen once. This sequence joins TRBV5-1 and TRBJ2-1; TRBD2 matches at 9 bases. With 7 bases clipped from V and 1 base from J, the junction kept 6 bases outside the gene matches. The V gene's germline CDR1 is SGHRS and CDR2 YFSETQ. The CDR3 runs 15 residues. The CDR3 spells CASSWREGSYNEQFF. In nucleotides, the CDR3 is TGCGCCAGCTCTTGGCGGGAGGGGTCCTACAATGAGCAGTTCTTC.

V and J are TRBV5-8 and TRBJ1-5; weak D call: TRBD1 (5 bases). Per germline, CDR1 SGHTS and CDR2 YDEGEE. Trimming shortened V by 4 bases and J by 4 bases, and 21 bases separated the two germline ends. The CDR3 runs to 17 residues. Here the CDR3 reads CASSGRDSSWSNQPQHF. CDR3 in DNA: TGTGCCAGCAGCGGACGGGACTCCAGCTGGAGTAATCAGCCCCAGCATTTT.

This rearrangement joins TRBV4-2 to TRBJ2-4; D possibly matches TRBD1 or TRBD2 (5 bases each). CDR1 and CDR2 (germline): LGHNA, YNFKEQ. The CDR3 has 17 amino acids. Trimming cost V 0 bases and J 8 bases, with 20 bases left between them. CDR3 in amino acids: CASSQDVGTLVPDIQYF. The DNA for the CDR3 is TGTGCCAGCAGCCAAGATGTCGGGACCCTTGTACCAGACATTCAGTACTTC.

This rearrangement joins TRBV27 to TRBJ2-7; D is perhaps TRBD2 (5 bases). The CDR3 covers 17 residues. V was trimmed by 3 bases and J by 6 bases, leaving 24 bases between them. From germline, CDR1 is MNHEY and CDR2 SMNVEV (reference sequence). The CDR3 region has the DNA TGTGCCAGCAGTTTCCTGCAGTTTGGGTTGCCAAGCGGCGAGCAGTACTTC. Protein sequence: CASSFLQFGLPSGEQYF.

This clone was seen a handful of times. V and J are TRBV15 and TRBJ2-6; 12 bases map to TRBD1. Germline V gene data show CDR1 as LNHNV and CDR2 as YYDKDF (reference sequence). The CDR3 length is 22 residues. V shed 2 bases, J shed 0 bases, and the junction held 14 bases outside the gene matches. In DNA, the CDR3 is TGTGCCACCAGCAGACACCCAGGGACAGGGGGCGTCAAAAACTCTGGGGCCAACGTCCTGACTTTC. Protein product: CATSRHPGTGGVKNSGANVLTF.

The rearrangement joins TRBV28 to TRBJ1-4; D is unresolved. Germline-derived CDR1 and CDR2 are MDHEN and SYDVKM. This CDR3 contains 14 residues. Trimming shortened V by 2 bases and J by 4 bases, and 8 bases separated the two germline ends. CDR3 DNA: TGTGCCAGCAGTTTAATTGGGTTTAATGAAAAACTGTTTTTT. Protein: CASSLIGFNEKLFF.

V gene TRBV2 combines with J gene TRBJ2-7, with D possibly matching TRBD2 (6 bases). In germline, CDR1 is SNHLY, CDR2 FYNNEI. CDR3 size: 18 residues. The V and J ends lost 6 bases and 2 bases respectively, with 26 bases between them. CDR3 residues: CASRISGLFQRQTYEQYF. CDR3 bases: TGTGCCAGCAGGATCAGCGGGTTGTTCCAGCGGCAAACCTACGAGCAGTACTTC.

J is TRBJ1-1 and V is TRBV9, with D uncertain. Germline CDR1 and CDR2: SGDLS and YYNGEE. The CDR3 has 14 residues. With 2 bases removed from V and 1 base from J, the gap between germline ends came to 9 bases. CDR3 nucleotide sequence: TGTGCCAGCAGCGTTGGCGGGCCGAACACTGAAGCTTTCTTT. Amino acids: CASSVGGPNTEAFF.

Of note for this clone: In the same sample, other DNA sequences code for this CDR3. V and J are TRBV11-2 and TRBJ2-7; 8 bases agree with TRBD1. The germline CDR1 and CDR2 sequences are SGHAT and FQNNGV. The ends lost 3 bases at V and 2 bases at J; junction bases unmatched: 3. This CDR3 spans 14 amino acids. CDR3 in amino acids: CASSFGTGAYEQYF. The CDR3 nucleotides are TGTGCCAGCAGCTTTGGGACAGGTGCCTACGAGCAGTACTTC.

The rearrangement joins TRBV6-5 to TRBJ1-6; 7 bases fit TRBD1. Germline V gives CDR1 MNHEY, CDR2 SVGAGI. Losses at the gene ends were 2 bases for V and 8 bases for J; bases not matched to a gene: 3. The CDR3 consists of 14 residues. CDR3 in DNA: TGTGCCAGCAGTTACGGCAGGGGGGATTCACCCCTCCACTTT. This translates into CASSYGRGDSPLHF.

The V call is TRBV4-1, the J call TRBJ2-7; TRBD1 is a possible D gene (6 bases). Germline CDR1 is MGHRA and CDR2 is YSYEKL. The V end lost 1 base, the J end lost 6 bases, and 19 bases lay between the germline ends. CDR3 size: 16 residues. The CDR3 coding sequence is TGCGCCAGCAGCCAAGTTCGGGACATCCCTTTGTCCGAGCAGTACTTC. Translating it yields CASSQVRDIPLSEQYF.

The chain employs TRBV6-5 and TRBJ2-2; 12 bases fit TRBD1. V dropped 4 bases and J dropped 5; count of bases not matched to a gene: 2. The CDR3 runs 15 residues. Germline values: CDR1 MNHEY, CDR2 SVGAGI. The CDR3 sequence is CASSWDRGRTGELFF. In DNA, the CDR3 is TGTGCCAGCAGTTGGGACAGGGGGCGAACCGGGGAGCTGTTTTTT.

In the case of this clone: This CDR3 is also generated by other DNA sequences in the sample. V gene TRBV19 combines with J gene TRBJ1-5; D is undetermined. This CDR3 has 12 amino acids. Germline lookup yields CDR1 LNHDA and CDR2 SQIVND (reference sequence). With 1 base removed from V and 7 bases from J, the gap between germline ends came to 5 bases. CDR3 bases: TGTGCCAGTAGTATAGGGCACCAGCCCCAGCATTTT. Translating gives CASSIGHQPQHF.

This sequence joins TRBV19 and TRBJ1-2; 8 nucleotides agree with TRBD1. V lost 6 bases and J lost 3; bases outside the gene matches: 3. This CDR3 is built from 13 residues. Germline assignment: CDR1 LNHDA and CDR2 SQIVND (reference sequence). The CDR3 sequence is CASRETGDYGYTF. The CDR3 DNA sequence: TGTGCCAGTAGGGAGACAGGGGACTATGGCTACACCTTC. Full variable domain (rest looked up from reference TRBV19 and TRBJ1-2): DGGITQSPKYLFRKEGQNVTLSCEQNLNHDAMYWYRQDPGQGLRLIYYSQIVNDFQKGDIAEGYSVSREKKESFPLTVTSAQKNPTAFYLCASRETGDYGYTFGSGTRLTVV.

The chain joins TRBV28 to TRBJ2-7; possible D gene TRBD1, 6 bases. This CDR3 spans 14 amino acids. V lost 3 bases to trimming and J lost 7 bases, with 16 bases between them. Germline loops: CDR1 MDHEN, CDR2 SYDVKM. DNA for the CDR3: TGTGCCAGCAGTTTGGGGGACACTGTTGTTGAGCAGTACTTC. It codes for CASSLGDTVVEQYF. The full variable domain, rest sourced from reference TRBV28 and TRBJ2-7, is DVKVTQSSRYLVKRTGEKVFLECVQDMDHENMFWYRQDPGLGLRLIYFSYDVKMKEKGDIPEGYSVSREKKERFSLILESASTNQTSMYLCASSLGDTVVEQYFGPGTRLTVT.

The V and J genes are TRBV4-3 and TRBJ1-5, with D hard to call. V was cut by 3 bases and J by 3 bases, with 12 bases left in between. The CDR3 contains 15 residues. The V gene's germline CDR1 is LGHNA and CDR2 YSLEER. For the CDR3, the DNA is TGCGCCAGCAGCCAGGAAACAGAGTCCAATCAGCCCCAGCATTTT. Translated: CASSQETESNQPQHF.

The sample holds one count of this clone. The J gene is TRBJ1-5, the V gene TRBV4-3; D ambiguous. Germline V CDR1 and CDR2: LGHNA, YSLEER. CDR3 length: 15 residues. The V end lost 0 bases, the J end lost 6 bases, and 12 bases lay between the germline ends. The CDR3 reads CASSQDGGMGQPQHF. The CDR3 region has the DNA TGCGCCAGCAGCCAAGACGGAGGGATGGGTCAGCCCCAGCATTTT.

The V and J genes are TRBV2 and TRBJ2-5, with 7 bases lining up with TRBD2. The ends lost 5 bases at V and 3 bases at J; junction bases unmatched: 3. The CDR3 runs to 13 residues. Germline assignment: CDR1 SNHLY and CDR2 FYNNEI. The CDR3 DNA sequence: TGTGCCAGCAGTACCGGGACTAAAGAGACCCAGTACTTC. Encoded protein: CASSTGTKETQYF. The full variable domain, rest sourced from reference TRBV2 and TRBJ2-5, is EPEVTQTPSHQVTQMGQEVILRCVPISNHLYFYWYRQILGQKVEFLVSFYNNEISEKSEIFDDQFSVERPDGSNFTLKIRSTKLEDSAMYFCASSTGTKETQYFGPGTRLLVL.

The J gene is TRBJ2-1, the V gene TRBV7-2; D is undetermined. With 1 base removed from V and 7 bases from J, the gap between germline ends came to 8 bases. The CDR3 consists of 13 residues. Germline loops: CDR1 SGHTA, CDR2 FQGNSA. The CDR3 reads CASSLVPGNEQFF. CDR3 bases: TGTGCCAGCAGCTTAGTCCCGGGTAATGAGCAGTTCTTC.

The V gene is TRBV5-6, the J gene TRBJ2-7; a possible D gene is TRBD1 (5 bases). The CDR3 covers 14 residues. Trimming removed 0 bases at V and 7 bases at J, with 14 bases between. CDR1 is SGHDT and CDR2 is YYEEEE in the germline V gene. CDR3 nucleotide sequence: TGTGCCAGCAGCTTGGGGGTGGGTAACAGGGAGCAGTACTTC. Protein product: CASSLGVGNREQYF.

The chain joins TRBV9 to TRBJ2-7; 7 bases are shared with TRBD2. CDR3 size: 16 residues. The J segment lost 2 bases and the V segment lost 7 bases, leaving 15 bases of the junction unmatched. Germline V gene sequence: CDR1 SGDLS, CDR2 YYNGEE. The CDR3 reads CASAAGGPSGAYEQYF. Written as DNA, the CDR3 is TGTGCCAGCGCGGCGGGTGGGCCTAGCGGAGCCTACGAGCAGTACTTC.

This clone appeared once. The chain recombines TRBV4-3 with TRBJ2-2, with 9 bases identical to TRBD2. This CDR3 comprises 17 residues. Germline CDR1 is LGHNA and CDR2 is YSLEER. With V trimmed by 2 bases and J by 3 bases, 7 bases remained unmatched. The CDR3 sequence: CASSQPTGTSYTGELFF. The CDR3, as DNA: TGCGCCAGCAGCCAACCGACCGGGACTAGCTACACCGGGGAGCTGTTTTTT.

The gene calls are TRBV4-2 and TRBJ2-7; D is uncertain. The CDR3 spans 13 residues. Trimming shortened V by 0 bases and J by 0 bases, and 3 bases separated the two germline ends. Looked up from germline, CDR1 is LGHNA and CDR2 is YNFKEQ. The CDR3 here is CASSQDLSYEQYF. As DNA, the CDR3 is TGTGCCAGCAGCCAAGACCTCTCCTACGAGCAGTACTTC.

This sequence joins TRBV30 and TRBJ1-5; tentative D call: TRBD1 (5 bases). Germline-derived CDR1 and CDR2 are GTSNPN and SVGIG (reference sequence). The ends were cut back, 0 bases at V and 5 bases at J, with 14 bases in the middle. The CDR3 has 15 residues. The CDR3 coding sequence is TGTGCCTGGAGTGTAGCCGGGACCTGGGATCAGCCCCAGCATTTT. It yields the protein CAWSVAGTWDQPQHF. Full variable domain (missing parts from reference TRBV30 and TRBJ1-5): SQTIHQWPATLVQPVGSPLSLECTVEGTSNPNLYWYRQAAGRGLQLLFYSVGIGQISSEVPQNLSASRPQDRQFILSSKKLLLSDSGFYLCAWSVAGTWDQPQHFGDGTRLSIL.

The chain has TRBV27 and TRBJ2-3; D ambiguous. Germline assignment: CDR1 MNHEY and CDR2 SMNVEV (reference sequence). This CDR3 is 15 amino acids long. V dropped 0 bases and J dropped 0 bases, with 7 bases sitting between them. CDR3 nucleotide sequence: TGTGCCAGCAGTTTATCCCAATCTAGCACAGATACGCAGTATTTT. Its translation is CASSLSQSSTDTQYF.